Presented here are 14 T cell receptor beta chains from one specimen sequenced in a study of T cell repertoires in cytomegalovirus infection. No antigens are known for them. TCRdb re-called the reads through MiXCR, storing one row per CDR3 protein. The repertoire holds a few hundred thousand distinct CDR3 sequences, with about 39% as singletons. Material: cultured PBMCs, obtained from culture after CMV antigen stimulation. All receptors derive from a human donor in good health (CMV status not recorded). Some clones in this sample may be carry-over from other donors' samples.

This clonotype was observed a handful of times. V and J are TRBV29-1 and TRBJ1-4; 7 bases match TRBD1. The CDR3 loop spans 14 amino acids. The germline CDR1 and CDR2 sequences are SQVTM and ANQGSEA. Trimming at V came to 0 bases and at J to 8 bases, leaving 6 bases not matched to a gene. The CDR3 region has the DNA TGCAGCGTTGAAGAACAGGGGACTGGCGAAAAACTGTTTTTT. Amino acid sequence: CSVEEQGTGEKLFF.

This chain connects TRBV5-6 to TRBJ2-1, with 8 bases matching TRBD1. In germline, CDR1 is SGHDT, CDR2 YYEEEE. The CDR3 loop spans 15 amino acids. The V and J ends lost 4 bases and 6 bases, in that order; junction bases with no gene match: 9. CDR3 sequence: CASSPGQAYSNEQFF. DNA for the CDR3: TGTGCCAGCAGCCCGGGACAGGCATACTCCAATGAGCAGTTCTTC.

This clonotype showed up just a few times. V and J are TRBV12-3 or TRBV12-4 and TRBJ2-5; D remains unclear. CDR3 length: 14 residues. Trimming cost V 5 bases and J 1 base, with 11 bases left between them. CDR3 in amino acids: CASSTLLGQETQYF. The CDR3, as DNA: TGTGCCAGCAGTACATTATTGGGCCAAGAGACCCAGTACTTC.

This clonotype showed up many times. The chain is built from TRBV7-2 and TRBJ2-5; 8 nucleotides agree with TRBD2. Trimming cost V 2 bases and J 1 base; bases outside gene matches: 6. This CDR3 contains 16 residues. Germline CDR1 and CDR2: SGHTA and FQGNSA. In DNA form, the CDR3 reads TGTGCCAGCAGCTTAAGCGCGGGGGGTGGCCAAGAGACCCAGTACTTC. Its translation: CASSLSAGGGQETQYF.

The chain links TRBV20-1 to TRBJ2-3; 9 bases map to TRBD2. This CDR3 is built from 18 residues. Germline lookup yields CDR1 DFQATT and CDR2 SNEGSKA (reference sequence). Unmatched junction bases numbered 17, after V lost 6 bases and J lost 1 base. For the CDR3, the DNA is TGCAGTGCCCCTACCCCGGCGGGAGGGCCTCGGGGCACAGATACGCAGTATTTT. This sequence encodes CSAPTPAGGPRGTDTQYF.

In the case of this clonotype: A junction end diverges from the germline sequence, so it may reflect a read error. The J gene is TRBJ2-1, the V gene TRBV12-3 or TRBV12-4; D is uncertain. The CDR3 is 16 residues long. This CDR3 is CASSLVPAARNNEQFF. The CDR3 DNA follows: TGTGCCAGCAGCTTAGTCCCCGCCGCCAGGAACAATGAGCAGTTCTTC.

In its sample, this clonotype was seen a few times. The V and J genes are TRBV7-8 and TRBJ2-1, with 7 bases fitting TRBD2. CDR1 is SGHVS and CDR2 is FQNEAQ in the germline V gene. The CDR3 has 14 residues. J gave up 8 bases and V 5 bases, and 9 bases lay outside the gene matches. CDR3 protein: CASSTGEGLDEQFF. The CDR3 region has the DNA TGTGCCAGCAGCACGGGGGAGGGCCTCGATGAGCAGTTCTTC.

This clonotype was seen more than once but under ten times. The rearrangement links TRBV7-2 to TRBJ2-1; D possibly corresponds to TRBD2 (6 bases). The V gene's germline CDR1 is SGHTA and CDR2 FQGNSA. The CDR3 length is 15 residues. V gave up 2 bases and J gave up 3 bases, with 11 bases separating them. CDR3 sequence reads: CASSLSGGNYNEQFF. The CDR3 bases are TGTGCCAGCAGCTTATCCGGGGGTAACTACAATGAGCAGTTCTTC.

V and J are TRBV2 and TRBJ1-1, with D possibly matching TRBD1 (6 bases). V was pared by 3 bases and J by 3 bases, with 11 bases between. The CDR3 extends over 14 amino acids. Germline assignment: CDR1 SNHLY and CDR2 FYNNEI. The CDR3: CASSDRGGDTEAFF. The CDR3 region has the DNA TGTGCCAGCAGTGACAGGGGAGGGGACACTGAAGCTTTCTTT.

V is TRBV5-1 and J is TRBJ2-5; 13 bases are shared with TRBD2. The germline V gene has CDR1 SGHRS and CDR2 YFSETQ. This CDR3 has 16 residues. V was pared by 4 bases and J by 5 bases, with 8 bases of the junction left unmatched. CDR3 amino acids: CASSPGTSGAQETQYF. The DNA for the CDR3 is TGCGCCAGCAGCCCCGGGACTAGCGGGGCCCAGGAGACCCAGTACTTC.

This sequence joins TRBV7-8 and TRBJ2-3; 11 bases map to TRBD1. The length of the CDR3 is 16 residues. V trimming: 5 bases; J trimming: 4 bases; junction bases outside the gene matches: 8. The germline CDR1 and CDR2 sequences are SGHVS and FQNEAQ. The CDR3 DNA sequence: TGTGCCAGCAGCCAAAGGACAGGGGGCGACCCAGATACGCAGTATTTT. As protein: CASSQRTGGDPDTQYF.

This clonotype has more than one count but fewer than ten. The chain links TRBV7-6 to TRBJ2-1, with 8 bases fitting TRBD2. The junction had 21 bases not matched to a gene; V was cut back by 2 bases and J by 3 bases. The CDR3 is 21 residues long. Germline values: CDR1 SGHVS, CDR2 FNYEAQ. Written as DNA, the CDR3 is TGTGCCAGCAGCTTAAAGCCCTGGGGTCTAGCGGGCCCCGGCCTCTACAATGAGCAGTTCTTC. The encoded protein is CASSLKPWGLAGPGLYNEQFF.

The J gene is TRBJ2-5, the V gene TRBV7-2; possibly TRBD2 for D (8 bases). This CDR3 region has 19 residues. With 4 bases removed from V and 2 bases from J, the gap between germline ends came to 26 bases. Per germline, CDR1 SGHTA and CDR2 FQGNSA. The CDR3 nucleotides read TGTGCCAGCAGCTCTTACAGGGGAAGGAATCAGCGGGGGCAAGAGACCCAGTACTTC. Amino acid sequence: CASSSYRGRNQRGQETQYF.

This clonotype has only a few counts. The chain employs TRBV7-2 and TRBJ2-7, with TRBD1 matching 9 bases. The CDR3 totals 14 residues. The ends lost 3 bases at V and 6 bases at J; junction bases unmatched: 6. Germline assignment: CDR1 SGHTA and CDR2 FQGNSA. The CDR3 sequence: CASSLWGQGFEQYF. Written as DNA, the CDR3 is TGTGCCAGCAGCTTGTGGGGACAGGGCTTCGAGCAGTACTTC.